The 6 T cell receptor beta chains below all came from one sample that was sequenced in a study of T cells in Graves' hyperthyroidism and ophthalmopathy. Regions amplified from RNA transcripts were the TCR beta CDR3 regions. The TCR CDR3 was amplified in a first-round RT-PCR using the HTBI primer set. TCRdb reprocessed the multiplex PCR reads with MiXCR, giving one entry per CDR3 protein. The sample contains 540,000 or so distinct CDR3 sequences, 15% to 19% of which appear only once. Sequencing was carried out using blood. Receptor source: a woman aged 30 to 39 with Graves' hyperthyroidism.

This clonotype has a count of ten or more. The rearrangement joins TRBV11-2 to TRBJ2-1; D ambiguous. Trimming took off 4 bases at V and 9 bases at J, with 10 bases between the two ends. The CDR3 length is 12 residues. Germline V gives CDR1 SGHAT, CDR2 FQNNGV. The CDR3 reads CASSYLVVEQFF. The CDR3 region has the DNA TGTGCCAGCAGCTACCTTGTCGTTGAGCAGTTCTTC. Full variable domain (missing parts from reference TRBV11-2 and TRBJ2-1): EAGVAQSPRYKIIEKRQSVAFWCNPISGHATLYWYQQILGQGPKLLIQFQNNGVVDDSQLPKDRFSAERLKGVDSTLKIQPAKLEDSAVYLCASSYLVVEQFFGPGTRLTVL.

This clonotype was detected a few times. The V call is TRBV20-1, the J call TRBJ2-7; TRBD2 is a possible D gene (5 bases). Trimming took 4 bases from V and 2 from J, leaving 21 bases between them. Germline CDR1 reads DFQATT; CDR2 reads SNEGSKA (reference sequence). The CDR3 extends over 16 amino acids. CDR3 coding DNA: TGCAGTGCTATTGGTCCCAGGAGCGGACCAACCTACGAGCAGTACTTC. Translated, it gives CSAIGPRSGPTYEQYF.

This clonotype was seen at least ten times. V and J are TRBV2 and TRBJ2-7; D perhaps matches TRBD1 (6 bases). Germline lookup yields CDR1 SNHLY and CDR2 FYNNEI. Trimming took off 6 bases at V and 3 bases at J, with 9 bases between the two ends. This CDR3 contains 12 residues. CDR3 DNA sequence: TGTGCCAGCAGCTGGGACATCTACGAGCAGTACTTC. It specifies CASSWDIYEQYF.

This clonotype was observed at least ten times. V usage is TRBV5-8 and J usage is TRBJ2-7, with 9 bases fitting TRBD1. The J segment lost 7 bases and the V segment lost 4 bases, leaving 12 bases of the junction unmatched. Germline V gene data show CDR1 as SGHTS and CDR2 as YDEGEE. This CDR3 region has 15 residues. The CDR3 coding sequence is TGTGCCAGCAGCGGACCGGGACAGGGCCCTGGGGAGCAGTACTTC. Translation gives CASSGPGQGPGEQYF.

This clonotype was recorded at least ten times. CDR3 loop: CAWSTGQARNQPQHF. In DNA, the CDR3 is TGTGCCTGGAGCACCGGACAGGCTCGCAATCAGCCCCAGCATTTT. The V call is TRBV30, the J call TRBJ1-5; 7 positions agree with TRBD1. The ends lost 3 bases at V and 2 bases at J; junction bases unmatched: 7. Germline V gene sequence: CDR1 GTSNPN, CDR2 SVGIG (reference sequence). The CDR3 extends over 15 amino acids.

The J gene is TRBJ2-1, the V gene TRBV7-9; a weak D match, TRBD1 (6 bases). Between the trimmed V and J ends, which lost 5 bases and 7 bases, there was a span of 15 bases. Looked up from germline, CDR1 is SEHNR and CDR2 is FQNEAQ (reference sequence). The CDR3 sequence is 14 residues long. The CDR3 DNA sequence: TGTGCCAGCAGCCCTCGGGACATAGATAATGAGCAGTTCTTC. Protein sequence: CASSPRDIDNEQFF.